This T cell receptor (beta chain) was sequenced for a study of T-cell memory formation after mild COVID-19. Findings and limits, study-wide: Largely, contracting CD4+ clones fell within CM and EM, and contracting CD8+ clones within EMRA. Second-wave clones reaching peak frequency on day 37 lacked confirmed SARS-CoV-2 specificity. Day 15 to 85 contractors were CD4/CD8 balanced; later expanders leaned CD4+.

The CDR3 has 15 amino acids. Trimming stripped 0 bases from V and 4 bases from J, with 12 bases between. The germline V gene encodes CDR1 SGHRS and CDR2 YFSETQ. This clonotype has a handful of counts. Its antigen is as yet unknown. UMIs and sample barcodes were carried by the TCR alpha and TCR beta cDNA libraries that 5'RACE produced using constant-segment primers. TCRdb processed the 5' RACE reads anew with MiXCR; each CDR3 protein has one entry. This sample carries more than 250,000 distinct CDR3 sequences, 16% of them seen once, and the ten largest clones take roughly 24%. Material for sequencing was PBMCs or a T cell subset sorted from them (not recorded which). The source is a man between 18 and 29 years old who had mild COVID-19 (a few samples of this study predate the infection). Cell type and time point are not known. The J gene is TRBJ2-3, the V gene TRBV5-1; D tentatively fits TRBD1 or TRBD2 (5 bases each). The CDR3 bases are TGCGCCAGCAGCTTGGGAGGGGCGTCATCAGATACGCAGTATTTT. Translation: CASSLGGASSDTQYF.